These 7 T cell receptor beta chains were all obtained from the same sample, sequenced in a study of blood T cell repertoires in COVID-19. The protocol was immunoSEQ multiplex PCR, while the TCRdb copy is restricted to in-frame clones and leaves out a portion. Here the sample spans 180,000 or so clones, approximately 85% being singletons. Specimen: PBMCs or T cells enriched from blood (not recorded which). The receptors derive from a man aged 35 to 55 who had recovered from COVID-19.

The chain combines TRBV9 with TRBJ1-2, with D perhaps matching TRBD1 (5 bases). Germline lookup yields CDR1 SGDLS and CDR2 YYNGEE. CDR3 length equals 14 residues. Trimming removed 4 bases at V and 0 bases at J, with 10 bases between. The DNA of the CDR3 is TGTGCCAGCAGCCCGGACATCTCTAACTATGGCTACACCTTC. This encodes CASSPDISNYGYTF.

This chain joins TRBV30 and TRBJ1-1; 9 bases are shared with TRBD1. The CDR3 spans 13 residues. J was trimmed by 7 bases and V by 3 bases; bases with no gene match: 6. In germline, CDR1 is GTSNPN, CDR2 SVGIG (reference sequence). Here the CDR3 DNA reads TGTGCCTGGAGAGACAGGGGGAGATATGAAGCTTTCTTT. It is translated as CAWRDRGRYEAFF.

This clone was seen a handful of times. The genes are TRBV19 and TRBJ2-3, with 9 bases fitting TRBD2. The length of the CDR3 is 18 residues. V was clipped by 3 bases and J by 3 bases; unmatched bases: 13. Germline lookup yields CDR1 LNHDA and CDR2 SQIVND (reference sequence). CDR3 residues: CASSMGSGGRAGTDTQYF. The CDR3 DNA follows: TGTGCCAGTAGTATGGGGAGCGGCGGGAGGGCCGGGACAGATACGCAGTATTTT.

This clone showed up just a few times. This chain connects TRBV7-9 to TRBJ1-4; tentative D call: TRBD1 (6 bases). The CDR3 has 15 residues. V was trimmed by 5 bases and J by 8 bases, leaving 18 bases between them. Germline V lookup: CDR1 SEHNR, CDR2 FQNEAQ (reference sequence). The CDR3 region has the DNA TGTGCCAGCAGCGGGGCGGACAGAATCTTCGAAAAACTGTTTTTT. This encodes CASSGADRIFEKLFF.

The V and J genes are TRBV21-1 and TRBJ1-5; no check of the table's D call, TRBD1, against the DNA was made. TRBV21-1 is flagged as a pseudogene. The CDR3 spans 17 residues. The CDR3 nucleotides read TGTGCCAGCAGCAAAGGACGGGGACAGGCCCTTGCACGGCCCCAGCATTTT. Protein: CASSKGRGQALARPQHF.

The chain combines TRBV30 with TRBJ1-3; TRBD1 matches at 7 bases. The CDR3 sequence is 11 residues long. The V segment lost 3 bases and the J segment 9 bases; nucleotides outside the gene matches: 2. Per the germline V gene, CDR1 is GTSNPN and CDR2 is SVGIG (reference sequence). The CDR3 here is CAWRQGGTIYF. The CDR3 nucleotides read TGTGCCTGGAGGCAGGGGGGCACCATATATTTT.

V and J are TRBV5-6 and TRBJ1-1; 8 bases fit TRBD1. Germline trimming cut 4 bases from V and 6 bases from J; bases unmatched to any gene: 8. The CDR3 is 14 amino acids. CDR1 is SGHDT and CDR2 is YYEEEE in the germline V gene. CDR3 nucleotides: TGTGCCAGCAGCGATCAGGGGGCGGTGGCTGAAGCTTTCTTT. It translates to CASSDQGAVAEAFF.